The 11 T cell receptor beta chains below come from one sample, sequenced in a study of T-cell memory formation after mild COVID-19. TCRdb passed the 5' RACE reads through MiXCR, listing each CDR3 protein once. The profile shows 470,000 or so distinct CDR3 sequences, under 20% of them singletons. The sequenced material came from PBMCs or a T cell subset sorted from them (not recorded which). The receptors here all came from a young man who had mild COVID-19 (a few samples of this study predate the infection). Cell type and time point are not known.

The J gene is TRBJ2-1, the V gene TRBV3-1; 7 positions agree with TRBD1. The CDR3 consists of 13 residues. The V gene's germline CDR1 is LGHDT and CDR2 YNNKEL (reference sequence). Trimming at V came to 3 bases and at J to 7 bases, leaving 3 bases not matched to a gene. CDR3: CASSQTDRNEQFF. CDR3 in DNA: TGTGCCAGCAGCCAGACGGACAGGAATGAGCAGTTCTTC.

The chain combines TRBV6-1 with TRBJ1-1; 9 bases fit TRBD1. The length of the CDR3 is 15 residues. V dropped 6 bases and J dropped 3; count of bases not matched to a gene: 8. CDR1 and CDR2 (germline): MNHNS, SASEGT. The CDR3 sequence is CASRPRDRVYTEAFF. As DNA, the CDR3 is TGTGCCAGCAGGCCCCGGGACAGGGTTTACACTGAAGCTTTCTTT.

The J gene is TRBJ2-1, the V gene TRBV6-5, with D perhaps TRBD1 or TRBD2 (5 bases each). V lost 7 bases, J lost 2 bases, and 12 bases lay in between. CDR1 and CDR2 (germline): MNHEY, SVGAGI. The CDR3 is made up of 14 amino acids. The CDR3 DNA follows: TGTGCCAGCACTCAGGGACGGACCTACAATGAGCAGTTCTTC. This gives the protein CASTQGRTYNEQFF.

This clonotype was recorded at least ten times. This chain connects TRBV5-1 to TRBJ1-5, with a weak D call TRBD1 (5 bases). The CDR3 is 13 residues long. Between the trimmed V and J ends, which lost 4 bases and 9 bases, there was a span of 14 bases. Germline V gene sequence: CDR1 SGHRS, CDR2 YFSETQ. CDR3 nucleotide sequence: TGCGCCAGCAGCGCCGGAGGGGATGGGCCCCAGCATTTT. It is translated as CASSAGGDGPQHF.

The chain links TRBV6-5 to TRBJ2-3, with 12 bases matching TRBD2. The CDR3 contains 15 residues. CDR1 is MNHEY, CDR2 SVGAGI, per germline. V lost 6 bases to trimming and J lost 6 bases; unmatched junction nucleotides: 7. The CDR3 coding sequence is TGTGCCAGCAGCCGGACTAGCGGGGATAGGGATACGCAGTATTTT. This encodes CASSRTSGDRDTQYF.

The rearrangement uses TRBV6-2 or TRBV6-3 and TRBJ2-7; D gene ambiguous. Trimming shortened V by 5 bases and J by 3 bases, and 11 bases separated the two germline ends. The germline V gene encodes CDR1 MNHEY and CDR2 SVGEGT. The CDR3 is made up of 13 amino acids. In nucleotides, the CDR3 is TGTGCCAGCAGTACGCCTGACTTCTACGAGCAGTACGTC. Translation gives CASSTPDFYEQYV.

V usage is TRBV4-3 and J usage is TRBJ2-7; no clear D gene. This CDR3 comprises 13 residues. Trimming removed 1 base at V and 5 bases at J, with 9 bases between. Germline assignment: CDR1 LGHNA and CDR2 YSLEER. Here the CDR3 reads CASSQGTYHEQYF. The CDR3 coding sequence is TGCGCCAGCAGCCAAGGCACATACCACGAGCAGTACTTC.

In this sample, this clonotype turned up once. The chain carries TRBV15 and TRBJ2-3; D possibly corresponds to TRBD1 (6 bases). The CDR3 loop spans 11 amino acids. Between the trimmed V and J ends, which lost 10 bases and 5 bases, there was a span of 10 bases. Germline V gene lookup returns CDR1 LNHNV and CDR2 YYDKDF (reference sequence). CDR3 protein: CAIGGVDTQYF. In nucleotides, the CDR3 is TGTGCCATTGGGGGCGTAGATACGCAGTATTTT.

The sample holds a few counts of this clonotype. This rearrangement joins TRBV7-8 to TRBJ2-3, with a possible D match to TRBD1 (5 bases). In germline, CDR1 is SGHVS, CDR2 FQNEAQ. This CDR3 has 14 amino acids. V was shortened by 4 bases and J by 4 bases, with 12 bases between the two germline ends. The CDR3, as DNA: TGTGCCAGCAGCTCCCGTTGGGGCGCAGATACGCAGTATTTT. As protein: CASSSRWGADTQYF.

This clonotype was seen at least ten times. The rearrangement links TRBV5-1 to TRBJ2-6; TRBD2 is a possible D gene (6 bases). Deletions cut 5 bases from V and 0 bases from J, with 15 bases between. Germline values: CDR1 SGHRS, CDR2 YFSETQ. The CDR3 is 17 amino acids. CDR3 residues: CASRSGQGDSGANVLTF. DNA of the CDR3: TGCGCCAGCAGAAGCGGGCAGGGTGACTCTGGGGCCAACGTCCTGACTTTC.

The J gene is TRBJ2-3, the V gene TRBV6-6; possible D gene TRBD1, 5 bases. The V end lost 4 bases, the J end lost 2 bases, and 13 bases lay between the germline ends. The CDR3 totals 15 residues. Germline V gene sequence: CDR1 MNHNY, CDR2 SVGAGI (reference sequence). For the CDR3, the DNA is TGTGCCAGCAGTTCGGGTCAGGGCTTCACAGATACGCAGTATTTT. Translated, it gives CASSSGQGFTDTQYF.